This T cell receptor (beta chain) was captured in a study of blood T cells in healthy people across ages (dated by TCRdb to between 2014 and 2017). Concerning the study at large: In model experiments, roughly one uniquely barcoded TCR beta cDNA molecule per two T cells was captured by template switching. The study measured age-related changes in TCR beta repertoire diversity using deep sequencing normalized with unique cDNA molecular identifiers. Donors were grouped into four age groups: young (average approximately 15 years), middle-aged (over 35), aged (about 59) and long-lived (about 89). To avoid experimental bias, donors of different ages were randomly spread across the sequencing lanes. The study analyzed two additional independent replicas of 1 million unique cDNA reads from the same blood draw for two donors, one aged 18 to 30 and one aged 80 or older. General findings and caveats noted by the study authors: Observed TCR beta diversity correlated strongly with the percentage of naive T cells measured by flow cytometry. Because profiling used bulk unsorted PBMCs, naive and antigen-experienced compartments could not be compared conclusively. Estimates of total diversity based on one million sequenced T cells were considered lower bounds and underestimates. Compared with the aged group, the long-lived group had more naive CD4+ T cells, fewer expanded clones and increased TCR diversity, suggesting age selection. As age increased, observed TCR beta diversity per million T cells dropped in a roughly linear way, and a significant reduction was already evident by age approximately 40. Because the CMV infection status of the donors was unknown, age-related changes in expanded clonotypes may potentially have been confounded.

This clonotype appeared a few times. Its antigen remains unidentified. Within one base of it there is no much larger clone, and no base qualities were kept. Library construction relied on 5' RACE. The sequencer was an Illumina HiSeq 2500. A second PCR of about 6 to 12 cycles was run with a J-beta primer mix and a sample-barcoded 5' primer. Each TCR beta cDNA molecule received a unique molecular identifier from a template-switch 5' adaptor carrying 12 random nucleotides. Each sample yielded at least 2.5 million CDR3-containing paired-end reads. First-strand cDNA was synthesized from all RNA with the Mint cDNA synthesis kit, primed by a TRBC-specific oligonucleotide. Following uracil-DNA glycosylase treatment, all cDNA underwent a first 18-cycle PCR with the universal primers M1SS and BC2_uni_R. For the original study's pipeline: For normalization, 1 million high-quality reads were randomly selected from each sample, with every read carrying a distinct molecular identifier. Instead of being binned into consensus sequences, reads with shared molecular identifiers were discarded. MiTCR, set to a Q25 quality threshold and the strictest error-elimination algorithm, was used for CDR3 identification, clonotype clustering and error correction. Lower-bound total TCR beta diversity was estimated with a nonparametric unseen species model using Euler transformation. TCRdb trimmed the raw reads at Q25, called clones with MiXCR and kept productive beta chains. CDR3 protein sequences are deduplicated, and each keeps its most common genes and DNA. What appears here as the V and J calls and clone size reflects TCRdb's work, not the paper's. The sample records 1.2 million to 1.5 million distinct CDR3 sequences, almost 60% of which are singletons. About 6.3% of the sample is taken by the ten largest.

Systemically healthy Caucasian individuals from Russia, approximately 39 in total and aged roughly 6 to 100 years, were included as donors. Each donor gave ten milliliters of peripheral blood, collected into EDTA-treated Vacutainer tubes. Ficoll-Paque density-gradient centrifugation was used to isolate PBMCs, with at least 6 million per sample. Total RNA was extracted from PBMCs with Trizol reagent, with at least 6 micrograms obtained per sample. Naive CD45RAhigh/CD27high T cell percentages were measured by flow cytometry on a PBMC aliquot from every donor. There are 13 amino acids in the CDR3, from cysteine to phenylalanine inclusive. Kept here is only the CDR3 DNA, which spans 39 bases and is read in frame from base 1. The germline V gene yields SGHRS for CDR1 and YFSETQ for CDR2. The germline ends are 18 bases apart after V is trimmed by 4 bases and J by 11 bases.

The sequence derives from a young man in good health. The source material was blood. The chain links TRBV5-1 with TRBJ2-5; D gene: possibly TRBD2, on 5 matching bases. The CDR3 is CASSEGQTQEQYF. Here is the DNA: TGCGCCAGCAGCGAGGGCCAGACGCAAGAGCAGTACTTC.